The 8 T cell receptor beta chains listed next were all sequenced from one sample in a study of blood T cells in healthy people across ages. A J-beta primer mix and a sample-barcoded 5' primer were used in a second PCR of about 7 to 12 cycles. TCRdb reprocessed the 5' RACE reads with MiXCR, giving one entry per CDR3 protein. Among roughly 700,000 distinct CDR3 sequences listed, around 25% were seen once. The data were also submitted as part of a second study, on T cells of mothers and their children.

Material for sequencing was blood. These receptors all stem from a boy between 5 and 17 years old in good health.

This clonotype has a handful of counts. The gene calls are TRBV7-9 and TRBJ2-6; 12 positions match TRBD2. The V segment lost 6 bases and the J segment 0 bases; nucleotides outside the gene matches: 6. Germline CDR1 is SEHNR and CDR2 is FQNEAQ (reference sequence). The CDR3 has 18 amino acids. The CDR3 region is CASRRLAGERSGANVLTF. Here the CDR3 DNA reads TGTGCCAGCAGGAGACTAGCGGGGGAGCGCTCTGGGGCCAACGTCCTGACTTTC.

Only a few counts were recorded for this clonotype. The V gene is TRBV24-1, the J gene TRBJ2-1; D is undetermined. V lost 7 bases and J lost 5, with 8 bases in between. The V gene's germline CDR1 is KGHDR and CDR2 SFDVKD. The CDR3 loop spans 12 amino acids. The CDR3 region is CATRGRNNEQFF. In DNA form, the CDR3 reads TGTGCCACCAGAGGACGAAACAATGAGCAGTTCTTC.

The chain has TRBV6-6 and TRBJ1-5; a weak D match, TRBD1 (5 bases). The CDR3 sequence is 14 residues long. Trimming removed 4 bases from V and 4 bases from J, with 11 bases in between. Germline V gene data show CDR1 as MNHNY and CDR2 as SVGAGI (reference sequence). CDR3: CASSWGGRNQPQHF. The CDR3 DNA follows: TGTGCCAGCAGTTGGGGCGGGAGAAATCAGCCCCAGCATTTT.

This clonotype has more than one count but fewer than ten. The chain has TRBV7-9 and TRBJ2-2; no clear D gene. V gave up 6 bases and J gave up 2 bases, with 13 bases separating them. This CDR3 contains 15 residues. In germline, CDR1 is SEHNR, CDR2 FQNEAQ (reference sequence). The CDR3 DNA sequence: TGTGCCAGCAGGCCCTTGGGAACCAACACCGGGGAGCTGTTTTTT. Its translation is CASRPLGTNTGELFF.

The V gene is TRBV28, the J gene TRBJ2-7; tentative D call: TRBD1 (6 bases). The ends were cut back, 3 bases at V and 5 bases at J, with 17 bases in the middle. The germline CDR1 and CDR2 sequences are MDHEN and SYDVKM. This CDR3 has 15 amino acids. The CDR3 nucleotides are TGTGCCAGCAGTTTTCATTCGGACAGTAGGGACGAGCAGTACTTC. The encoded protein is CASSFHSDSRDEQYF. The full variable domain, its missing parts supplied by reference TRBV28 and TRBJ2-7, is DVKVTQSSRYLVKRTGEKVFLECVQDMDHENMFWYRQDPGLGLRLIYFSYDVKMKEKGDIPEGYSVSREKKERFSLILESASTNQTSMYLCASSFHSDSRDEQYFGPGTRLTVT.

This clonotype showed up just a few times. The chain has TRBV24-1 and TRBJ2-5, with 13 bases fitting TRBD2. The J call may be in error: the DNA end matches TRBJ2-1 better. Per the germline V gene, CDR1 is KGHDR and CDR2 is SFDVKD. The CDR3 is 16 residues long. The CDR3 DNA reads TGTGCCACCAGTGATCCGTCCGGGACTAGCGGGGCTAAGCAGTTCTTC. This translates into CATSDPSGTSGAKQFF.

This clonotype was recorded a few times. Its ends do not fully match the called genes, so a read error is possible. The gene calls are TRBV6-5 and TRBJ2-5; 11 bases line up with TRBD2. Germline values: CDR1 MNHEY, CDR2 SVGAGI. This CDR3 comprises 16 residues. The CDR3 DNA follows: TGTGCCAGCAGTTTGGCTAGCGGGGGGTCTTTTTACGAGCAGCACTTC. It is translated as CASSLASGGSFYEQHF.

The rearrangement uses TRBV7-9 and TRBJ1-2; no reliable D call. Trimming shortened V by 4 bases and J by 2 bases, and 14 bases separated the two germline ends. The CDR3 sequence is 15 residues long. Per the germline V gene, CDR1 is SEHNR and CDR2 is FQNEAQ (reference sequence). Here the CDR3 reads CASSSLEGGNYGYTF. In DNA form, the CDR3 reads TGTGCCAGCAGCTCACTCGAGGGAGGGAACTATGGCTACACCTTC.